Shown below are 28 T cell receptor beta chains from a single sample sequenced in a study of T cells in localized non-small cell lung cancer. Only in-frame clones appear in the TCRdb table, and some are missing; sequencing was by immunoSEQ multiplex PCR. This table holds 20,000 to 30,000 clones, about 90% found once. The source was peripheral blood, collected before any cancer treatment. The receptors stem from a male donor aged 60 or over with stage I squamous cell lung carcinoma.

This chain joins TRBV4-2 and TRBJ2-3, with D hard to call. The length of the CDR3 is 14 residues. Trimming removed 3 bases at V and 1 base at J, with 8 bases between. Germline CDR1 and CDR2: LGHNA and YNFKEQ. CDR3 protein: CASSQGRGTDTQYF. CDR3 bases: TGTGCCAGCAGCCAGGGTCGGGGCACAGATACGCAGTATTTT.

The rearrangement uses TRBV9 and TRBJ2-1; D is perhaps TRBD2 (6 bases). V was shortened by 0 bases and J by 6 bases, with 10 bases between the two germline ends. This CDR3 is 14 amino acids long. Looked up from germline, CDR1 is SGDLS and CDR2 is YYNGEE. The CDR3 protein is CASSVAGSSNEQFF. The CDR3 coding sequence is TGTGCCAGCAGCGTAGCCGGGAGTAGCAATGAGCAGTTCTTC.

This clone has only one observation. V usage is TRBV5-1 and J usage is TRBJ2-6, with 10 bases fitting TRBD2. The CDR3 covers 17 residues. CDR1 is SGHRS and CDR2 is YFSETQ in the germline V gene. Germline trimming cut 4 bases from V and 0 bases from J; bases unmatched to any gene: 4. The DNA for the CDR3 is TGCGCCAGCAGCATTGCTAGCGGGAGCTCTGGGGCCAACGTCCTGACTTTC. Its protein is CASSIASGSSGANVLTF.

This chain connects TRBV18 to TRBJ2-7, with no clear D. Per the germline V gene, CDR1 is KGHSH and CDR2 is LQKENI. The CDR3 runs to 12 residues. The ends were cut back, 5 bases at V and 1 base at J, with 6 bases in the middle. CDR3 bases: TGTGCCAGCTCAGGGGTTTCCTACGAGCAGTACTTC. This sequence encodes CASSGVSYEQYF.

V and J are TRBV2 and TRBJ2-6; D might be TRBD1 (5 bases). CDR1 is SNHLY and CDR2 is FYNNEI in the germline V gene. The V end was cut by 6 bases, the J end by 0 bases, with 9 bases between. This CDR3 spans 15 amino acids. The CDR3 DNA sequence: TGTGCCAGCAGCGCAGGGATCTCTGGGGCCAACGTCCTGACTTTC. Protein sequence: CASSAGISGANVLTF. Filled out from reference TRBV2 and TRBJ2-6, the complete variable domain reads EPEVTQTPSHQVTQMGQEVILRCVPISNHLYFYWYRQILGQKVEFLVSFYNNEISEKSEIFDDQFSVERPDGSNFTLKIRSTKLEDSAMYFCASSAGISGANVLTFGAGSRLTVL.

This clone has just one count. This chain connects TRBV7-3 to TRBJ2-1; D may be TRBD2 (5 bases). The CDR3 length is 15 residues. The V end lost 2 bases, the J end lost 4 bases, and 12 bases lay between the germline ends. The germline CDR1 and CDR2 sequences are SGHTA and FQGTGA. The CDR3 sequence is CASSLGLAGYNEQFF. In nucleotides, the CDR3 is TGTGCCAGCAGCTTAGGGCTAGCCGGGTACAATGAGCAGTTCTTC.

The chain joins TRBV28 to TRBJ1-5; D ambiguous. The CDR3 loop spans 16 amino acids. The germline V gene has CDR1 MDHEN and CDR2 SYDVKM. V was pared by 4 bases and J by 11 bases, with 24 bases between. CDR3 sequence (DNA): TGTGCCAGCAGTTCTCGAAGTAGCCCCGAGGATAGGGCCCAGCATTTT. Protein sequence: CASSSRSSPEDRAQHF.

A few counts support this clone. The CDR3 is CSARENIEQFF. The DNA of the CDR3 is TGCAGTGCTAGAGAGAACATTGAGCAGTTCTTC. The V and J genes are TRBV20-1 and TRBJ2-1, with D unclear. Germline V gene lookup returns CDR1 DFQATT and CDR2 SNEGSKA (reference sequence). CDR3 length: 11 residues. V was cut by 0 bases and J by 9 bases, with 6 bases left in between.

This clone was seen only a few times. The genes are TRBV7-9 and TRBJ1-6; D ambiguous. CDR1 and CDR2 from the germline V gene are SEHNR and FQNEAQ (reference sequence). V gave up 5 bases and J gave up 9 bases, with 17 bases separating them. The CDR3 is made up of 15 amino acids. The CDR3 here is CASSPPGVGASPLHF. CDR3 coding DNA: TGTGCCAGCAGCCCCCCAGGTGTGGGAGCTTCACCCCTCCACTTT.

The genes are TRBV4-1 and TRBJ1-1; 10 positions match TRBD1. The CDR3 contains 16 residues. Germline-derived CDR1 and CDR2 are MGHRA and YSYEKL. With V trimmed by 3 bases and J by 3 bases, 7 bases remained unmatched. The chain's CDR3 is CASSHVGTGVHTEAFF. CDR3 in DNA: TGCGCCAGCAGCCACGTTGGGACAGGGGTCCACACTGAAGCTTTCTTT.

This rearrangement joins TRBV11-2 to TRBJ2-3; D is uncertain. Germline-derived CDR1 and CDR2 are SGHAT and FQNNGV. Trimming stripped 6 bases from V and 2 bases from J, with 18 bases between. The CDR3 has 16 amino acids. DNA for the CDR3: TGTGCCAGCAGTCGAATCCCCACGGGTTACACAGATACGCAGTATTTT. Its protein product is CASSRIPTGYTDTQYF.

This chain links TRBV27 with TRBJ2-1; D remains unclear. The germline V and J ends were trimmed by 3 bases and 4 bases, with 7 bases remaining between them. CDR3 size: 13 residues. Germline loops: CDR1 MNHEY, CDR2 SMNVEV (reference sequence). The CDR3 DNA reads TGTGCCAGCAGTTTCTACGAGTACAATGAGCAGTTCTTC. This encodes CASSFYEYNEQFF.

J is TRBJ2-1 and V is TRBV1. TRBV1 is noted as a pseudogene. The CDR3 runs 16 residues. CDR3 DNA sequence: TGCACCAGCAGCCAGGGACCCTTAGAAATATACAATGAGCAGTTCTTC. Its protein product is CTSSQGPLEIYNEQFF.

CDR3 sequence reads: CASSFKSGGDEQYF. DNA for the CDR3: TGTGCCAGCAGCTTCAAATCGGGGGGGGACGAGCAGTACTTC. The genes are TRBV7-2 and TRBJ2-7; 8 nucleotides align to TRBD2. Germline V gene sequence: CDR1 SGHTA, CDR2 FQGNSA. This CDR3 is 14 amino acids long. J gave up 5 bases and V 3 bases, and 6 bases lay outside the gene matches.

This rearrangement joins TRBV7-9 to TRBJ2-1; D unclear. Trimming removed 5 bases at V and 7 bases at J, with 6 bases between. This CDR3 is 11 amino acids long. Looked up from germline, CDR1 is SEHNR and CDR2 is FQNEAQ (reference sequence). CDR3 in DNA: TGTGCCAGCAGCCCGCATAATGAGCAGTTCTTC. As protein: CASSPHNEQFF.

In this sample, this clone turned up a few times. The chain combines TRBV7-9 with TRBJ1-1; no reliable D call. Germline V gene lookup returns CDR1 SEHNR and CDR2 FQNEAQ (reference sequence). CDR3 length equals 15 residues. The ends were cut back, 5 bases at V and 1 base at J, with 14 bases in the middle. The CDR3 loop is CASSDSVRPNTEAFF. The DNA of the CDR3 is TGTGCCAGCAGCGATTCGGTCAGGCCGAACACTGAAGCTTTCTTT.

The V and J genes are TRBV4-3 and TRBJ2-7; 8 bases agree with TRBD2. Trimming cost V 2 bases and J 7 bases; bases outside gene matches: 4. The CDR3 totals 13 residues. Germline V gene data show CDR1 as LGHNA and CDR2 as YSLEER. CDR3 residues: CASSQQREREQYF. The CDR3 coding sequence is TGCGCCAGCAGCCAACAGCGGGAGCGAGAGCAGTACTTC.

The J gene is TRBJ1-2, the V gene TRBV6-6, with TRBD1 identical over 7 bases. J gave up 5 bases and V 5 bases, and 11 bases lay outside the gene matches. The CDR3 contains 15 residues. The germline CDR1 and CDR2 sequences are MNHNY and SVGAGI (reference sequence). CDR3 region: CASSPTGQQIYGYTF. In nucleotides, the CDR3 is TGTGCCAGCAGTCCAACGGGACAGCAGATTTATGGCTACACCTTC.

V gene TRBV6-6 combines with J gene TRBJ2-4; D unresolved. The CDR3 covers 13 residues. Trimming took off 3 bases at V and 4 bases at J, with 7 bases between the two ends. The germline V gene encodes CDR1 MNHNY and CDR2 SVGAGI (reference sequence). CDR3 bases: TGTGCCAGCAGTTATCCCGGGAAAAACATTCAGTACTTC. Residues: CASSYPGKNIQYF.

The chain is built from TRBV4-3 and TRBJ1-6; D unresolved. V shed 2 bases and J shed 7 bases, with 12 bases lying between them. From germline, CDR1 is LGHNA and CDR2 YSLEER. CDR3 size: 15 residues. This CDR3 is CASSQLRVSNSPLHF. CDR3 DNA: TGCGCCAGCAGCCAACTCCGGGTTTCCAATTCACCCCTCCACTTT.

This clone came up once. The CDR3 sequence is CASSFLGRGDGYTF. The CDR3 coding sequence is TGTGCCAGCAGCTTCCTAGGGCGGGGGGATGGCTACACCTTC. The chain links TRBV7-8 to TRBJ1-2, with a weak D call TRBD1 (5 bases). Trimming left V 3 bases short and J 6 bases short, with 14 bases between. Germline CDR1 is SGHVS and CDR2 is FQNEAQ. This CDR3 has 14 residues.

The V and J genes are TRBV7-6 and TRBJ2-1, with D perhaps given as TRBD1 or TRBD2 (5 bases each). Germline V gene lookup returns CDR1 SGHVS and CDR2 FNYEAQ. This CDR3 has 15 amino acids. The V end lost 1 base, the J end lost 6 bases, and 13 bases lay between the germline ends. CDR3 sequence: CASSLEDGARNEQFF. The CDR3 DNA reads TGTGCCAGCAGCTTAGAGGACGGGGCTCGCAATGAGCAGTTCTTC.

The V and J genes are TRBV6-1 and TRBJ1-1; TRBD1 might be the D (5 bases). Germline assignment: CDR1 MNHNS and CDR2 SASEGT. CDR3 length: 15 amino acids. Trimming took off 3 bases at V and 3 bases at J, with 14 bases between the two ends. The DNA for the CDR3 is TGTGCCAGCAGTGACTCACTGGGAGGGGACACTGAAGCTTTCTTT. Encoded protein: CASSDSLGGDTEAFF.

In DNA, the CDR3 is TGCGCCAGCAGCCTCCGGGGCGCCGCGGGAGAGACCCAGTACTTC. This sequence encodes CASSLRGAAGETQYF. This sequence joins TRBV5-1 and TRBJ2-5, with D perhaps assigned TRBD1 or TRBD2 (5 bases each). Per the germline V gene, CDR1 is SGHRS and CDR2 is YFSETQ. The CDR3 covers 15 residues. Trimming removed 4 bases at V and 4 bases at J, with 17 bases between.

This chain links TRBV6-5 with TRBJ2-1; no reliable D call. Germline V gene data show CDR1 as MNHEY and CDR2 as SVGAGI. The CDR3 is 16 residues long. V lost 0 bases to trimming and J lost 7 bases, with 16 bases between them. The DNA of the CDR3 is TGTGCCAGCAGTTACTCGAAGGCAGTCTCAGAAAATGAGCAGTTCTTC. This sequence encodes CASSYSKAVSENEQFF.

The sample holds one count of this clone. The chain carries TRBV19 and TRBJ2-7; D is ambiguous. V was shortened by 3 bases and J by 2 bases, with 11 bases between the two germline ends. Germline V CDR1 and CDR2: LNHDA, SQIVND (reference sequence). The CDR3 is made up of 14 amino acids. Written as DNA, the CDR3 is TGTGCCAGTAGTATGGCTGGGGATGCCTACGAGCAGTACTTC. Amino acid sequence: CASSMAGDAYEQYF.

The chain couples TRBV4-1 to TRBJ1-1, with TRBD1 matching over 9 bases. The CDR3 is made up of 15 amino acids. Germline V gene lookup returns CDR1 MGHRA and CDR2 YSYEKL. The V segment lost 4 bases and the J segment 5 bases; nucleotides outside the gene matches: 8. DNA for the CDR3: TGCGCCAGCAGCCCCCCGGGACAGGGAGGAACTGAAGCTTTCTTT. Protein product: CASSPPGQGGTEAFF.

The rearrangement links TRBV19 to TRBJ1-3, with D maybe TRBD1 (5 bases). The germline V gene has CDR1 LNHDA and CDR2 SQIVND (reference sequence). V lost 4 bases and J lost 0, with 7 bases in between. CDR3 length: 14 amino acids. The CDR3 nucleotides are TGTGCCAGTAGTACAGGGTCCTCTGGAAACACCATATATTTT. This sequence encodes CASSTGSSGNTIYF.